This passage covers 25 T cell receptor beta chains from one sample sequenced in a study of beta chain features in type 1 diabetes. Findings and caveats of the study: TCRB CDR3 length was moderately but significantly reduced in all four CD4+ subsets of Type 1 diabetes patients.

These receptors have no identified antigens. Sequencing targeted expressed TCRB transcripts, as all isolated RNA had been reverse transcribed. Sequencing was performed with immunoSEQ multiplex PCR; in TCRdb, only in-frame clones are kept and a portion is missing. The profile covers a few hundred thousand clones, with 15% to 20% appearing a single time and approximately 0.081% taken by the ten largest. Source material: naive CD4+ T cells from blood. These receptors were taken from a man in his thirties or forties with type 1 diabetes.

This clone has a handful of counts. The chain couples TRBV29-1 to TRBJ2-4; no reliable D call. There are 12 residues in the CDR3. Trimming removed 4 bases from V and 7 bases from J, with 11 bases in between. Germline CDR1 and CDR2: SQVTM and ANQGSEA. The CDR3 spells CSVGHGSNIQYF. The CDR3 DNA reads as TGCAGCGTTGGTCACGGTTCGAACATTCAGTACTTC.

The chain combines TRBV15 with TRBJ2-2; D is tentatively TRBD1 or TRBD2 (5 bases each). V lost 7 bases, J lost 1 base, and 10 bases lay in between. From germline, CDR1 is LNHNV and CDR2 YYDKDF (reference sequence). The CDR3 consists of 14 residues. The DNA for the CDR3 is TGTGCCACCACACCGGGGCGGAACACCGGGGAGCTGTTTTTT. Its translation: CATTPGRNTGELFF.

This clone was observed a handful of times. This chain uses TRBV6-5 with TRBJ2-7; D is undetermined. Trimming took 2 bases from V and 2 from J, leaving 13 bases between them. Germline-derived CDR1 and CDR2 are MNHEY and SVGAGI. This CDR3 is 15 amino acids long. CDR3 amino acids: CASSYSSQGAYEQYF. CDR3 sequence (DNA): TGTGCCAGCAGTTACAGCAGCCAAGGAGCCTACGAGCAGTACTTC.

The rearrangement links TRBV5-1 to TRBJ1-2; 7 bases align to TRBD1. Germline CDR1 and CDR2: SGHRS and YFSETQ. The CDR3 sequence is 15 residues long. After removal of 4 bases from V and 0 bases from J, the junction contained 6 bases not matched to a gene. The CDR3 region is CASSEGQPSNYGYTF. The CDR3 DNA follows: TGCGCCAGCAGCGAGGGACAGCCGTCTAACTATGGCTACACCTTC.

The chain carries TRBV29-1 and TRBJ1-5; no clear D. Germline V CDR1 and CDR2: SQVTM, ANQGSEA. This CDR3 region has 13 residues. Trimming pared 4 bases from V and 3 bases from J, leaving 10 bases between. The CDR3 DNA is TGCAGCGTTGGTCTGGGTGACAATCAGCCCCAGCATTTT. Protein: CSVGLGDNQPQHF.

This chain connects TRBV7-9 to TRBJ2-3; the match to TRBD1 covers 7 bases. The CDR3 is 16 amino acids. V shed 4 bases and J 0 bases; nucleotides not matched to a gene: 7. Germline loops: CDR1 SEHNR, CDR2 FQNEAQ (reference sequence). This chain's CDR3 is CASSSGQVQSTDTQYF. CDR3 bases: TGTGCCAGCAGCTCCGGACAGGTTCAAAGCACAGATACGCAGTATTTT.

The J gene is TRBJ2-1, the V gene TRBV7-9, with D hard to call. V was clipped by 4 bases and J by 0 bases, with 13 bases between them. CDR3 size: 16 residues. Germline V gene lookup returns CDR1 SEHNR and CDR2 FQNEAQ (reference sequence). The CDR3 DNA sequence: TGTGCCAGCAGCTCGAGAATAGAACTCTCCTACAATGAGCAGTTCTTC. This encodes CASSSRIELSYNEQFF. The complete variable domain, with remaining parts taken from reference TRBV7-9 and TRBJ2-1, reads DTGVSQNPRHKITKRGQNVTFRCDPISEHNRLYWYRQTLGQGPEFLTYFQNEAQLEKSRLLSDRFSAERPKGSFSTLEIQRTEQGDSAMYLCASSSRIELSYNEQFFGPGTRLTVL.

This clone was detected only a few times. Distinct nucleotide sequences in the sample also encode this CDR3. The chain joins TRBV5-1 to TRBJ2-7; no clear D gene. The germline gives CDR1 SGHRS, CDR2 YFSETQ. This CDR3 is 14 amino acids long. V lost 0 bases and J 1 base, leaving 8 bases between the germline ends. The CDR3 loop reads CASSLVGRSYEQYF. CDR3 nucleotides: TGCGCCAGCAGCTTGGTTGGTAGATCCTACGAGCAGTACTTC.

This clone was counted only a few times. The J gene is TRBJ2-5, the V gene TRBV5-1; TRBD1 aligns across 9 bases. Losses at the gene ends were 4 bases for V and 5 bases for J; bases not matched to a gene: 6. Germline CDR1 is SGHRS and CDR2 is YFSETQ. The CDR3 loop spans 14 amino acids. In DNA, the CDR3 is TGCGCCAGCAGCAGAGGACAGGGGCTGGAGACCCAGTACTTC. This encodes CASSRGQGLETQYF. The full variable domain, rest sourced from reference TRBV5-1 and TRBJ2-5, is KAGVTQTPRYLIKTRGQQVTLSCSPISGHRSVSWYQQTPGQGLQFLFEYFSETQRNKGNFPGRFSGRQFSNSRSEMNVSTLELGDSALYLCASSRGQGLETQYFGPGTRLLVL.

The chain links TRBV7-9 to TRBJ2-7, with TRBD1 identical over 9 bases. This CDR3 has 16 amino acids. CDR1 and CDR2 from the germline V gene are SEHNR and FQNEAQ (reference sequence). V was pared by 5 bases and J by 6 bases, with 14 bases of the junction left unmatched. In DNA form, the CDR3 reads TGTGCCAGCAGCCCCAGGCTTGGGACAGGGTTTTCCGAGCAGTACTTC. Its protein product is CASSPRLGTGFSEQYF.

The chain uses TRBV2 and TRBJ2-1, with D unresolved. Trimming removed 6 bases from V and 8 bases from J, with 17 bases in between. This CDR3 spans 14 amino acids. Germline CDR1 SNHLY, CDR2 FYNNEI. This CDR3 is CASSEKRPPHEQFF. The CDR3 nucleotides read TGTGCCAGCAGCGAAAAACGGCCCCCTCATGAGCAGTTCTTC. Together with reference TRBV2 and TRBJ2-1, the CDR3 gives the full variable domain: EPEVTQTPSHQVTQMGQEVILRCVPISNHLYFYWYRQILGQKVEFLVSFYNNEISEKSEIFDDQFSVERPDGSNFTLKIRSTKLEDSAMYFCASSEKRPPHEQFFGPGTRLTVL.

This clone was recorded only once. This chain links TRBV28 with TRBJ2-5; 10 bases map to TRBD2. With V trimmed by 4 bases and J by 3 bases, 14 bases remained unmatched. Germline V gene lookup returns CDR1 MDHEN and CDR2 SYDVKM. The CDR3 has 18 amino acids. This CDR3 is CASSSLPPLAGVEETQYF. CDR3 in DNA: TGTGCCAGCAGTTCGCTCCCCCCTCTAGCGGGAGTGGAAGAGACCCAGTACTTC.

This clone has more than one count but fewer than ten. The DNA for the CDR3 is TGCAGCGTGGCCCAAAACAGCCAAGAGACCCAGTACTTC. Translating gives CSVAQNSQETQYF. The chain employs TRBV29-1 and TRBJ2-5, with D unclear. Trimming took 6 bases from V and 1 from J, leaving 12 bases between them. In germline, CDR1 is SQVTM, CDR2 ANQGSEA. The CDR3 totals 13 residues.

This rearrangement joins TRBV6-5 to TRBJ2-1; maybe TRBD2 (6 bases). Trimming took off 6 bases at V and 12 bases at J, with 12 bases between the two ends. The CDR3 consists of 11 residues. Looked up from germline, CDR1 is MNHEY and CDR2 is SVGAGI. The CDR3 region has the DNA TGTGCCAGCAGCACCTGGAGGGTGCAGTTCTTC. Its translation: CASSTWRVQFF.

This clone has a handful of counts. V and J are TRBV23-1 and TRBJ2-7; D is possibly TRBD1 (5 bases). TRBV23-1 is an open reading frame, and its role is uncertain. The CDR3 has 14 residues. V was pared by 4 bases and J by 3 bases, with 13 bases between. CDR3 nucleotide sequence: TGCGCCAGCAGTCGCGTTTGGGGCAGCTACGAGCAGTACTTC. Its translation: CASSRVWGSYEQYF.

This clone has just a few counts. The chain has TRBV27 and TRBJ2-7; D remains ambiguous. Trimming left V 6 bases short and J 0 bases short, with 15 bases between. This CDR3 has 15 residues. The germline CDR1 and CDR2 sequences are MNHEY and SMNVEV (reference sequence). The CDR3 sequence is CASSSGSSGSYEQYF. For the CDR3, the DNA is TGTGCCAGCAGCTCTGGATCCTCAGGCTCCTACGAGCAGTACTTC.

This clone has a handful of counts. The V call is TRBV14, the J call TRBJ2-5, with 14 bases aligning to TRBD2. The V and J ends lost 6 bases and 5 bases, in that order; junction bases with no gene match: 8. The CDR3 loop spans 16 amino acids. The germline V gene has CDR1 SGHDN and CDR2 FVKESK. This chain's CDR3 is CASSRGTSGSRETQYF. Written as DNA, the CDR3 is TGTGCCAGCAGTCGCGGGACTAGCGGGAGTAGGGAGACCCAGTACTTC. Together with reference TRBV14 and TRBJ2-5, the CDR3 gives the full variable domain: EAGVTQFPSHSVIEKGQTVTLRCDPISGHDNLYWYRRVMGKEIKFLLHFVKESKQDESGMPNNRFLAERTGGTYSTLKVQPAELEDSGVYFCASSRGTSGSRETQYFGPGTRLLVL.

V is TRBV28 and J is TRBJ2-5; 12 positions agree with TRBD2. This CDR3 has 18 amino acids. CDR1 and CDR2 (germline): MDHEN, SYDVKM. The V segment lost 4 bases and the J segment 5 bases; nucleotides outside the gene matches: 14. CDR3 DNA sequence: TGTGCCAGCAGTTCGCCCACCGGCGGACTAGCGGGACTGGAGACCCAGTACTTC. It codes for CASSSPTGGLAGLETQYF. The variable domain in full, completed from reference TRBV28 and TRBJ2-5, reads DVKVTQSSRYLVKRTGEKVFLECVQDMDHENMFWYRQDPGLGLRLIYFSYDVKMKEKGDIPEGYSVSREKKERFSLILESASTNQTSMYLCASSSPTGGLAGLETQYFGPGTRLLVL.

This clone was detected only a few times. This chain uses TRBV9 with TRBJ2-5, with D possibly matching TRBD1 (6 bases). The CDR3 runs 14 residues. Trimming cost V 3 bases and J 4 bases, with 13 bases left between them. Germline V gene data show CDR1 as SGDLS and CDR2 as YYNGEE. As DNA, the CDR3 is TGTGCCAGCAGCGCCCTTACAGGGCGAGAGACCCAGTACTTC. It codes for CASSALTGRETQYF.

The chain combines TRBV25-1 with TRBJ2-7; 7 bases line up with TRBD1. This CDR3 is built from 12 residues. Trimming at V came to 6 bases and at J to 3 bases, leaving 2 bases not matched to a gene. Germline CDR1 reads MGHDK; CDR2 reads SYGVNS. CDR3 sequence reads: CASRRQGYEQYF. Here the CDR3 DNA reads TGTGCCAGCAGAAGACAGGGCTACGAGCAGTACTTC.

As to this clone: Within the sample, other DNA sequences also encode this same CDR3. The V and J genes are TRBV9 and TRBJ2-7; tentatively, D is TRBD2 (5 bases). The CDR3 sequence is 15 residues long. Germline CDR1 is SGDLS and CDR2 is YYNGEE. The V end was cut by 4 bases, the J end by 3 bases, with 17 bases between. The DNA of the CDR3 is TGTGCCAGCAGCACCGGAGGTCCGGGGATCTACGAGCAGTACTTC. Protein sequence: CASSTGGPGIYEQYF.

This clone has just a few counts. The chain recombines TRBV28 with TRBJ2-5; D could derive from TRBD1 or TRBD2 (6 bases each). Germline V gives CDR1 MDHEN, CDR2 SYDVKM. V lost 5 bases to trimming and J lost 5 bases, with 18 bases between them. This CDR3 comprises 15 residues. This CDR3 is CASSQRTAAGETQYF. The CDR3 DNA is TGTGCCAGCAGTCAACGGACAGCCGCGGGGGAGACCCAGTACTTC. The full variable domain, its missing parts supplied by reference TRBV28 and TRBJ2-5, is DVKVTQSSRYLVKRTGEKVFLECVQDMDHENMFWYRQDPGLGLRLIYFSYDVKMKEKGDIPEGYSVSREKKERFSLILESASTNQTSMYLCASSQRTAAGETQYFGPGTRLLVL.

The chain has TRBV2 and TRBJ2-7; 8 nucleotides align to TRBD1. CDR3 length equals 14 residues. The V gene's germline CDR1 is SNHLY and CDR2 FYNNEI. The V and J ends lost 3 bases and 6 bases, in that order; junction bases with no gene match: 7. This chain's CDR3 is CASSDSRDRSEQYF. The CDR3 DNA follows: TGTGCCAGCAGTGATTCCCGGGACAGGAGCGAGCAGTACTTC.

This clone was recorded a few times. CDR3 residues: CASSIDPSGRETQYF. As DNA, the CDR3 is TGTGCCAGTAGTATAGATCCTAGCGGGAGAGAGACCCAGTACTTC. The chain combines TRBV19 with TRBJ2-5; 10 bases line up with TRBD2. The CDR3 spans 15 residues. After removal of 0 bases from V and 4 bases from J, the junction contained 2 bases not matched to a gene. In germline, CDR1 is LNHDA, CDR2 SQIVND (reference sequence).

About this clone itself: Within the sample, other DNA sequences also encode this same CDR3. The V and J genes are TRBV7-9 and TRBJ1-5; D gene ambiguous. CDR1 is SEHNR and CDR2 is FQNEAQ in the germline V gene (reference sequence). This CDR3 is built from 13 residues. V shed 3 bases and J shed 4 bases, with 7 bases lying between them. The CDR3 region is CASSLESNQPQHF. Written as DNA, the CDR3 is TGTGCCAGCAGCTTGGAATCAAATCAGCCCCAGCATTTT.